A single sample is the source of the 17 T cell receptor beta chains below, sequenced in a study of blood T cell repertoires in COVID-19. TCRdb's table, derived via immunoSEQ multiplex PCR, lists solely in-frame clones and lacks some. Among about 140,000 clones, 65% to 85% were seen once, and the ten largest hold around 7.8%. What was sequenced was peripheral blood. These receptors were collected from a human donor in a cohort sampled during active COVID-19.

V and J are TRBV6-5 and TRBJ1-1; D gene ambiguous. Trimming pared 4 bases from V and 1 base from J, leaving 10 bases between. The germline V gene encodes CDR1 MNHEY and CDR2 SVGAGI. CDR3 length: 14 residues. The CDR3 DNA reads as TGTGCCAGCAGTTTCCTAGGCGAGAACACTGAAGCTTTCTTT. Amino acid sequence: CASSFLGENTEAFF.

This sequence joins TRBV5-1 and TRBJ2-2, with 7 positions matching TRBD1. Trimming took 2 bases from V and 1 from J; bases not matched to a gene: 5. Germline CDR1 is SGHRS and CDR2 is YFSETQ. The CDR3 loop spans 16 amino acids. The CDR3 bases are TGCGCCAGCAGCTTCTTGGGGACAGTGAACACCGGGGAGCTGTTTTTT. Its protein is CASSFLGTVNTGELFF.

The chain employs TRBV10-2 and TRBJ1-6; 10 positions agree with TRBD1. Trimming cost V 3 bases and J 7 bases; bases outside gene matches: 3. CDR1 is WSHSY and CDR2 is SAAADI in the germline V gene. The CDR3 sequence is 15 residues long. The CDR3 protein is CASSDLGQGNSPLHF. In nucleotides, the CDR3 is TGCGCCAGCAGTGACCTGGGACAGGGGAATTCACCCCTCCACTTT.

The CDR3 region is CSVDAVRQGKGYTF. The CDR3 region has the DNA TGCAGCGTGGACGCTGTGAGACAGGGAAAAGGCTACACCTTC. The gene calls are TRBV29-1 and TRBJ1-2, with 7 positions matching TRBD1. This CDR3 spans 14 amino acids. After removal of 6 bases from V and 8 bases from J, the junction contained 15 bases not matched to a gene. Germline CDR1 is SQVTM and CDR2 is ANQGSEA.

V gene TRBV15 combines with J gene TRBJ1-4; 7 bases are a match to TRBD1. Per the germline V gene, CDR1 is LNHNV and CDR2 is YYDKDF (reference sequence). CDR3 length equals 15 residues. With V trimmed by 9 bases and J by 7 bases, 14 bases remained unmatched. The CDR3 sequence: CATQNRQGGSEKLFF. The CDR3 DNA sequence: TGTGCCACACAAAATCGACAGGGTGGGAGTGAAAAACTGTTTTTT.

The rearrangement links TRBV11-2 to TRBJ1-3; D is perhaps TRBD1 (5 bases). Germline CDR1 is SGHAT and CDR2 is FQNNGV. This CDR3 is built from 15 residues. Trimming left V 1 base short and J 3 bases short, with 10 bases between. The DNA for the CDR3 is TGTGCCAGCAGCTTAGGACCAGGGTATGGAAACACCATATATTTT. Protein sequence: CASSLGPGYGNTIYF.

This chain links TRBV6-5 with TRBJ1-2; D gene unclear. Trimming removed 5 bases from V and 7 bases from J, with 20 bases in between. The germline V gene encodes CDR1 MNHEY and CDR2 SVGAGI. The CDR3 is 15 residues long. The CDR3 region is CASSRREGKTVGYTF. In DNA form, the CDR3 reads TGTGCCAGCAGTCGAAGGGAGGGAAAAACGGTTGGCTACACCTTC.

The chain couples TRBV29-1 to TRBJ2-2; 7 bases fit TRBD2. CDR1 is SQVTM, CDR2 ANQGSEA, per germline. CDR3 size: 11 residues. Trimming took 6 bases from V and 5 from J; bases not matched to a gene: 0. DNA for the CDR3: TGCAGCGTGGGAGGGACCGGGGAGCTGTTTTTT. It specifies CSVGGTGELFF.

The V call is TRBV5-4, the J call TRBJ2-2, with 7 bases identical to TRBD1. The CDR3 consists of 14 residues. The germline gives CDR1 SGHNT, CDR2 YYREEE (reference sequence). Trimming cost V 6 bases and J 1 base; bases outside gene matches: 3. CDR3 residues: CASNGDRNTGELFF. The CDR3 DNA is TGTGCCAGCAACGGGGACAGGAACACCGGGGAGCTGTTTTTT.

This chain joins TRBV29-1 and TRBJ2-2; maybe TRBD1 (6 bases). Per germline, CDR1 SQVTM and CDR2 ANQGSEA. The germline V and J ends were trimmed by 7 bases and 0 bases, with 12 bases remaining between them. The CDR3 runs 14 residues. Written as DNA, the CDR3 is TGCAGCGCACAGGGATTGGCGAACACCGGGGAGCTGTTTTTT. This encodes CSAQGLANTGELFF.

The chain couples TRBV6-5 to TRBJ2-7, with 7 bases identical to TRBD2. Germline loops: CDR1 MNHEY, CDR2 SVGAGI. J gave up 3 bases and V 0 bases, and 5 bases lay outside the gene matches. CDR3 length: 15 amino acids. The DNA of the CDR3 is TGTGCCAGCAGTTACTCTAAATGGGGGGGCTACGAGCAGTACTTC. It codes for CASSYSKWGGYEQYF.

The chain uses TRBV12-5 and TRBJ2-2, with TRBD2 identical over 9 bases. The CDR3 is 18 residues long. The V gene's germline CDR1 is LGHNT and CDR2 FRNRAP. V lost 4 bases to trimming and J lost 3 bases; unmatched junction nucleotides: 12. CDR3 protein: CASGYGAGGPRYTGELFF. The CDR3 nucleotides are TGTGCTAGTGGTTACGGAGCGGGGGGCCCCCGGTACACCGGGGAGCTGTTTTTT.

DNA of the CDR3: TGCGCCAGCAGCTTGGTTCCGGCGGGGGGCCTTGGGTACAATGAGCAGTTCTTC. Its translation is CASSLVPAGGLGYNEQFF. The rearrangement joins TRBV5-1 to TRBJ2-1; 8 bases align to TRBD2. The CDR3 length is 18 residues. In germline, CDR1 is SGHRS, CDR2 YFSETQ. With 0 bases clipped from V and 4 bases from J, the junction kept 12 bases outside the gene matches.

This rearrangement joins TRBV6-1 to TRBJ1-2; 8 nucleotides line up with TRBD1. This CDR3 region has 18 residues. With 4 bases clipped from V and 2 bases from J, the junction kept 15 bases outside the gene matches. The germline V gene has CDR1 MNHNS and CDR2 SASEGT. This CDR3 reads CASSAGKIQGATNYGYTF. For the CDR3, the DNA is TGTGCCAGCAGTGCCGGGAAAATCCAGGGGGCCACCAACTATGGCTACACCTTC.

The rearrangement uses TRBV5-8 and TRBJ2-4, with D maybe TRBD1 (6 bases). Trimming removed 4 bases from V and 3 bases from J, with 17 bases in between. Germline CDR1 SGHTS, CDR2 YDEGEE. The CDR3 covers 16 residues. The CDR3 spells CASSRDRLIGKNIQYF. CDR3 bases: TGTGCCAGCAGCCGCGACAGGCTGATAGGCAAAAACATTCAGTACTTC.

This clone was observed a single time. The chain couples TRBV27 to TRBJ2-3; D ambiguous. The CDR3 contains 15 residues. Germline assignment: CDR1 MNHEY and CDR2 SMNVEV (reference sequence). Trimming cost V 5 bases and J 3 bases, with 15 bases left between them. In DNA form, the CDR3 reads TGTGCCAGCAGTCCTTGGGCCAGTTCTACAGATACGCAGTATTTT. Translation: CASSPWASSTDTQYF.

The chain links TRBV6-6 to TRBJ1-1; D may be TRBD1 (6 bases). The V end was cut by 7 bases, the J end by 3 bases, with 21 bases between. CDR3 length: 16 amino acids. Per the germline V gene, CDR1 is MNHNY and CDR2 is SVGAGI (reference sequence). CDR3 sequence reads: CASTMDSSFADTEAFF. The DNA of the CDR3 is TGTGCCAGCACGATGGACAGTTCTTTCGCGGACACTGAAGCTTTCTTT.